This entry lists 22 T cell receptor beta chains sequenced from one sample in a study of cytomegalovirus exposure and HLA in healthy donors. Amplification used 60 Vbeta primers and 13 Jbeta primers. The protocol was immunoSEQ multiplex PCR, while the TCRdb copy is restricted to in-frame clones and leaves out a portion. Here the sample table reports just over 200,000 clones. The specimen sequenced was PBMCs. The receptor source for this set is a girl aged 2 to 9 in good health and CMV-seropositive.

The V and J genes are TRBV18 and TRBJ1-3; 7 nucleotides line up with TRBD1. Per the germline V gene, CDR1 is KGHSH and CDR2 is LQKENI. The CDR3 sequence is 16 residues long. V was clipped by 5 bases and J by 1 base; unmatched bases: 8. The DNA of the CDR3 is TGTGCCAGCTCATCCGGGACAGTTCCTTCTGGAAACACCATATATTTT. Amino acid sequence: CASSSGTVPSGNTIYF.

This sequence joins TRBV5-5 and TRBJ1-2; D is unresolved. The CDR3 totals 17 residues. Germline CDR1 and CDR2: SGHKS and YYEKEE (reference sequence). Trimming took off 1 base at V and 1 base at J, with 17 bases between the two ends. The CDR3 reads CASSLMGRQGNNYGYTF. The CDR3 region has the DNA TGTGCCAGCAGCTTGATGGGGAGACAAGGAAATAACTATGGCTACACCTTC.

The rearrangement links TRBV28 to TRBJ2-7; TRBD2 aligns across 7 bases. V was clipped by 4 bases and J by 6 bases; unmatched bases: 6. This CDR3 is 13 amino acids long. Germline CDR1 MDHEN, CDR2 SYDVKM. The CDR3 loop is CASSSPLAVEQYF. The CDR3 DNA sequence: TGTGCCAGCAGTTCCCCGCTAGCGGTCGAGCAGTACTTC.

This chain links TRBV28 with TRBJ1-5; perhaps TRBD1 as D (6 bases). V was trimmed by 7 bases and J by 7 bases, leaving 14 bases between them. This CDR3 has 13 residues. Germline loops: CDR1 MDHEN, CDR2 SYDVKM. The CDR3 DNA is TGTGCCAGCACCCCGGGAGGGGGGCAGCCCCAGCATTTT. Translation: CASTPGGGQPQHF.

The V and J genes are TRBV28 and TRBJ2-7; 11 nucleotides agree with TRBD2. The germline gives CDR1 MDHEN, CDR2 SYDVKM. Trimming cost V 6 bases and J 5 bases; bases outside gene matches: 6. There are 14 residues in the CDR3. The CDR3 DNA follows: TGTGCCAGCAGCACCGGGACTAGCGGTGACGAGCAGTACTTC. Protein sequence: CASSTGTSGDEQYF.

The chain employs TRBV10-2 and TRBJ2-7, with 11 bases identical to TRBD2. CDR1 and CDR2 (germline): WSHSY, SAAADI. Trimming took 7 bases from V and 2 from J; bases not matched to a gene: 10. The CDR3 sequence is 16 residues long. The CDR3 DNA reads as TGCGCCAGCACAGCGGGACTAGCGGATCCTACCTACGAGCAGTACTTC. Translation: CASTAGLADPTYEQYF.

This chain uses TRBV27 with TRBJ1-2; 8 bases agree with TRBD1. The CDR3 totals 16 residues. Germline V lookup: CDR1 MNHEY, CDR2 SMNVEV (reference sequence). V was clipped by 5 bases and J by 2 bases; unmatched bases: 10. CDR3 in amino acids: CASSGVTGQENYGYTF. Here the CDR3 DNA reads TGTGCCAGCAGTGGGGTGACGGGACAGGAGAACTATGGCTACACCTTC.

V usage is TRBV5-1 and J usage is TRBJ2-3, with a weak D call TRBD1 (6 bases). Between the trimmed V and J ends, which lost 8 bases and 4 bases, there was a span of 14 bases. Germline CDR1 is SGHRS and CDR2 is YFSETQ. The CDR3 length is 13 residues. DNA for the CDR3: TGCGCCAGTCGGACTCCAGGGGCAGATACGCAGTATTTT. It encodes CASRTPGADTQYF.

This chain connects TRBV6-1 to TRBJ1-3, with 8 bases lining up with TRBD1. The CDR3 is 18 residues long. The germline V gene has CDR1 MNHNS and CDR2 SASEGT. Trimming took 4 bases from V and 0 from J; bases not matched to a gene: 11. The CDR3 coding sequence is TGTGCCAGCAGTGGAAGACAGGGGTTTGGAAGCTCTGGAAACACCATATATTTT. It translates to CASSGRQGFGSSGNTIYF.

The chain uses TRBV5-1 and TRBJ2-3, with TRBD1 as a possible D gene (6 bases). The germline CDR1 and CDR2 sequences are SGHRS and YFSETQ. The length of the CDR3 is 16 residues. V gave up 0 bases and J gave up 5 bases, with 16 bases separating them. CDR3 amino acids: CASSLGWGRKEDTQYF. DNA of the CDR3: TGCGCCAGCAGCTTGGGATGGGGGCGTAAGGAAGATACGCAGTATTTT.

This chain connects TRBV5-1 to TRBJ2-7; 8 bases fit TRBD1. The V gene's germline CDR1 is SGHRS and CDR2 YFSETQ. The trim removed 6 bases at V and 7 bases at J, leaving 9 bases unmatched. The CDR3 loop spans 13 amino acids. CDR3 DNA: TGCGCCAGCACCTCCAGGGGGCAAGGGGAGCAGTACTTC. This translates into CASTSRGQGEQYF.

V usage is TRBV5-1 and J usage is TRBJ2-5; 12 bases fit TRBD2. The last part of the DNA fits TRBJ2-7 better; the J call may be wrong. Germline CDR1 SGHRS, CDR2 YFSETQ. The CDR3 extends over 17 amino acids. This CDR3 reads CASSLGSSGRASYEQYF. The CDR3 nucleotides read TGCGCCAGCAGCTTGGGGTCTAGCGGGAGGGCCTCCTACGAGCAGTACTTC.

On this clone: The same CDR3 is also encoded by other DNA sequences in this sample. This rearrangement joins TRBV5-1 to TRBJ1-2; D might be TRBD1 (6 bases). The germline V gene encodes CDR1 SGHRS and CDR2 YFSETQ. The CDR3 runs to 13 residues. The ends were cut back, 0 bases at V and 4 bases at J, with 7 bases in the middle. CDR3 region: CASSLGTVYGYTF. The CDR3 DNA reads TGCGCCAGCAGCTTGGGGACAGTCTATGGCTACACCTTC.

The V gene is TRBV13, the J gene TRBJ2-6; D uncertain. Germline lookup yields CDR1 PRHDT and CDR2 FYEKMQ (reference sequence). This CDR3 is 14 amino acids long. Trimming took off 3 bases at V and 4 bases at J, with 7 bases between the two ends. CDR3 sequence: CASSFSSGANVLTF. The DNA for the CDR3 is TGTGCCAGCAGCTTCTCCTCCGGGGCCAACGTCCTGACTTTC.

CDR3 region: CASSPPSGAYNEQFF. DNA of the CDR3: TGTGCCAGCAGTCCGCCGTCCGGGGCCTACAATGAGCAGTTCTTC. The chain has TRBV28 and TRBJ2-1, with D possibly matching TRBD2 (5 bases). The V end lost 5 bases, the J end lost 2 bases, and 13 bases lay between the germline ends. The CDR3 totals 15 residues. The germline V gene encodes CDR1 MDHEN and CDR2 SYDVKM.

The rearrangement links TRBV27 to TRBJ2-1, with TRBD2 matching 8 bases. In germline, CDR1 is MNHEY, CDR2 SMNVEV (reference sequence). CDR3 length equals 18 residues. V lost 1 base to trimming and J lost 0 bases; unmatched junction nucleotides: 8. In DNA form, the CDR3 reads TGTGCCAGCAGTTTATGGGTAGCGGGAAGGAACTCCTACAATGAGCAGTTCTTC. Its translation: CASSLWVAGRNSYNEQFF.

This chain joins TRBV11-2 and TRBJ2-1; TRBD2 agrees at 11 bases. The ends lost 5 bases at V and 5 bases at J; junction bases unmatched: 14. CDR3 length: 18 residues. CDR1 SGHAT and CDR2 FQNNGV come from the germline V gene. CDR3 in amino acids: CASSPARLAGGHHNEQFF. The CDR3 bases are TGTGCCAGCAGCCCAGCGCGGCTAGCGGGAGGTCACCACAATGAGCAGTTCTTC.

The J gene is TRBJ2-3, the V gene TRBV5-4; 8 bases map to TRBD1. V was clipped by 0 bases and J by 4 bases; unmatched bases: 4. From germline, CDR1 is SGHNT and CDR2 YYREEE (reference sequence). The CDR3 totals 15 residues. The CDR3 DNA sequence: TGTGCCAGCAGCTTGGCGGCAGGGGGCGCAGATACGCAGTATTTT. Residues: CASSLAAGGADTQYF.

The chain uses TRBV27 and TRBJ1-1; D remains unclear. The CDR3 totals 15 residues. Trimming took 8 bases from V and 1 from J, leaving 17 bases between them. The germline V gene encodes CDR1 MNHEY and CDR2 SMNVEV (reference sequence). CDR3 protein: CASRWELAPNTEAFF. The DNA of the CDR3 is TGTGCCAGCCGCTGGGAACTAGCCCCGAACACTGAAGCTTTCTTT.

This chain joins TRBV30 and TRBJ2-5; a weak D match, TRBD2 (5 bases). Per the germline V gene, CDR1 is GTSNPN and CDR2 is SVGIG (reference sequence). Trimming left V 2 bases short and J 4 bases short, with 14 bases between. The CDR3 is made up of 14 amino acids. The CDR3 DNA follows: TGTGCCTGGAGTATGGGAAGCGGACGAGAGACCCAGTACTTC. It encodes CAWSMGSGRETQYF.

The gene calls are TRBV15 and TRBJ2-7; D is undetermined. Germline CDR1 reads LNHNV; CDR2 reads YYDKDF (reference sequence). The V gene lost 0 bases and the J gene lost 6 bases, with 18 bases spanning the gap. This CDR3 has 16 amino acids. Written as DNA, the CDR3 is TGTGCCACCAGCAGAGAGCGGCCGCAACTGGCCCGCGAGCAGTACTTC. Its protein product is CATSRERPQLAREQYF.

The chain carries TRBV4-2 and TRBJ2-5, with a possible D match to TRBD2 (6 bases). V lost 0 bases and J 9 bases, leaving 17 bases between the germline ends. Germline assignment: CDR1 LGHNA and CDR2 YNFKEQ. The CDR3 is 15 amino acids. The CDR3 protein is CASSQDFMRDGPQYF. In DNA, the CDR3 is TGTGCCAGCAGCCAAGATTTCATGCGGGATGGGCCCCAGTACTTC.